This TCR beta chain was documented in a study of T-cell reconstitution after alpha-beta-depleted transplantation in children. As it was prepared, the TCRbeta library received unique molecular identifiers. TCRdb re-called the PCR reads through MiXCR, storing one row per CDR3 protein. The sample carries some 490,000 distinct CDR3 sequences, around an eighth recorded once. The sequences come from PBMCs from the stem cell graft donor, collected from the stem cell graft. The clonotype comes from a human donor who donated a stem cell graft to a child with combined immunodeficiency.

CDR3 DNA sequence: TGTGCCAGCTCCGGGACCGGCCACACCGGGGAGCTGTTTTTT. Translation: CASSGTGHTGELFF. V gene TRBV6-2 or TRBV6-3 combines with J gene TRBJ2-2; TRBD1 or TRBD2 may be the D gene (5 bases each). Germline CDR1 MNHEY, CDR2 SVGEGT. Deletions cut 8 bases from V and 3 bases from J, with 13 bases between. The CDR3 runs to 14 residues.